Presented here are 7 T cell receptor beta chains from one specimen sequenced in a study of shared clonotypes between healthy human individuals. TCRdb's table, derived via immunoSEQ multiplex PCR, lists solely in-frame clones and lacks some. The sample lists more than 1.2 million clones, approximately 98.5% occurring once. The specimen was naive CD4+ T cells sorted from blood. Subset of the sample: CD45RA+ positively selected. These receptors all stem from a man aged 25 to 45 in good health.

The rearrangement links TRBV27 to TRBJ2-3, with D possibly being TRBD1 (6 bases). The germline V gene encodes CDR1 MNHEY and CDR2 SMNVEV (reference sequence). Trimming shortened V by 1 base and J by 6 bases, and 17 bases separated the two germline ends. This CDR3 comprises 16 residues. CDR3 bases: TGTGCCAGCAGTTTATTCGGTCAGGGGTGGAAGGATACGCAGTATTTT. Its protein is CASSLFGQGWKDTQYF.

V is TRBV7-2 and J is TRBJ2-1; D unclear. The CDR3 contains 18 residues. From germline, CDR1 is SGHTA and CDR2 FQGNSA. V dropped 3 bases and J dropped 0 bases, with 18 bases sitting between them. The CDR3 reads CASSFLGTVWGSYNEQFF. In DNA, the CDR3 is TGTGCCAGCAGCTTCCTAGGTACCGTCTGGGGCTCCTACAATGAGCAGTTCTTC.

The rearrangement uses TRBV14 and TRBJ2-7; 7 nucleotides align to TRBD2. With 5 bases clipped from V and 2 bases from J, the junction kept 6 bases outside the gene matches. The CDR3 contains 14 residues. The V gene's germline CDR1 is SGHDN and CDR2 FVKESK. The CDR3 DNA is TGTGCCAGCAGCAGGACTAGAGCCACCTACGAGCAGTACTTC. This sequence encodes CASSRTRATYEQYF.

The chain joins TRBV6-5 to TRBJ1-1, with TRBD1 matching 8 bases. Germline loops: CDR1 MNHEY, CDR2 SVGAGI. Trimming removed 0 bases from V and 4 bases from J; junction bases left unmatched: 4. There are 15 residues in the CDR3. CDR3 amino acids: CASSYSSTGVTEAFF. The CDR3 nucleotides read TGTGCCAGCAGTTACTCCTCGACAGGGGTCACTGAAGCTTTCTTT.

The chain recombines TRBV5-1 with TRBJ2-1; the D gene is possibly TRBD2 (5 bases). The V end lost 1 base, the J end lost 3 bases, and 11 bases lay between the germline ends. CDR3 length equals 15 residues. Looked up from germline, CDR1 is SGHRS and CDR2 is YFSETQ. The CDR3 DNA follows: TGCGCCAGCAGCTTGAACGGGGTCGGCTACAATGAGCAGTTCTTC. Translation gives CASSLNGVGYNEQFF. The entire variable domain, with the rest obtained from reference TRBV5-1 and TRBJ2-1, is as follows: KAGVTQTPRYLIKTRGQQVTLSCSPISGHRSVSWYQQTPGQGLQFLFEYFSETQRNKGNFPGRFSGRQFSNSRSEMNVSTLELGDSALYLCASSLNGVGYNEQFFGPGTRLTVL.

The chain is built from TRBV5-8 and TRBJ1-1; no clear D gene. V lost 4 bases and J lost 3, with 13 bases in between. Germline loops: CDR1 SGHTS, CDR2 YDEGEE. There are 14 residues in the CDR3. The CDR3 nucleotides are TGTGCCAGCAGCCCCTATGAAAGACACACTGAAGCTTTCTTT. Protein sequence: CASSPYERHTEAFF. The entire variable domain, with the rest obtained from reference TRBV5-8 and TRBJ1-1, is as follows: EAGVTQSPTHLIKTRGQQATLRCSPISGHTSVYWYQQALGLGLQFLLWYDEGEERNRGNFPPRFSGRQFPNYSSELNVNALELEDSALYLCASSPYERHTEAFFGQGTRLTVV.

The rearrangement joins TRBV6-5 to TRBJ2-7; no reliable D call. From germline, CDR1 is MNHEY and CDR2 SVGAGI. Trimming stripped 6 bases from V and 6 bases from J, with 21 bases between. This CDR3 has 15 residues. CDR3 bases: TGTGCCAGCAGCCCAGGACGTTCTCCCCTCCCCGAGCAGTACTTC. Translating it yields CASSPGRSPLPEQYF.